What follows are 27 T cell receptor beta chains derived from one specimen sequenced in a study of Graves' ophthalmopathy and Graves' hyperthyroidism. The study amplified TCR beta CDR3 regions using RNA transcripts. RT-PCR was first run with HTBI primers, then multiplex PCR in a second round. TCRdb re-derived calls from the multiplex PCR reads in MiXCR, one entry per CDR3 protein. This table holds approximately 380,000 distinct CDR3 sequences, around 21% found once. The specimen was peripheral blood. The receptor source for this set is a young woman with stable Graves' hyperthyroidism.

Note on this clonotype: This may stem from a read error, because a much larger clone lies one nucleotide away. CDR3 region: CVGRGFTDYEQYF. CDR3 in DNA: TGTGTCGGCAGGGGTTTCACGGATTACGAGCAGTACTTC. The rearrangement uses TRBV6-1 and TRBJ2-7, with D tentatively TRBD1 (6 bases). This CDR3 comprises 13 residues. Germline-derived CDR1 and CDR2 are MNHNS and SASEGT.

The table lists this clonotype with many counts. The genes are TRBV12-3 or TRBV12-4 and TRBJ1-2; D is ambiguous. V was cut by 1 base and J by 8 bases, with 14 bases left in between. The CDR3 length is 14 residues. CDR3 DNA sequence: TGTGCCAGCAGTTTAGGGGGAGCCTCCTGGGGCTACACCTTC. Translated, it gives CASSLGGASWGYTF.

This clonotype has ten or more counts. The chain employs TRBV12-3 or TRBV12-4 and TRBJ1-5, with D possibly matching TRBD1 (5 bases). V lost 3 bases to trimming and J lost 7 bases, with 16 bases between them. This CDR3 has 15 residues. CDR3 coding DNA: TGTGCCAGCAGTTTGCGGGGGATCCGGGGCCAGCCCCAGCATTTT. It encodes CASSLRGIRGQPQHF.

The table lists this clonotype with a count of one. The chain recombines TRBV7-8 with TRBJ1-5; the D is unclear. Looked up from germline, CDR1 is SGHVS and CDR2 is FQNEAQ. Trimming took off 9 bases at V and 0 bases at J, with 12 bases between the two ends. The length of the CDR3 is 14 residues. The CDR3 nucleotides read TGTGCCAGTCAGAGCCTCTCTAGCAATCAGCCCCAGCATTTT. This gives the protein CASQSLSSNQPQHF.

This clonotype was observed many times. The chain joins TRBV24-1 to TRBJ2-7; D is uncertain. CDR3 length: 13 amino acids. CDR1 KGHDR and CDR2 SFDVKD come from the germline V gene. Trimming removed 4 bases from V and 5 bases from J, with 11 bases in between. As DNA, the CDR3 is TGTGCCACCAGTGACCTACTTAAGGACGAGCAGTACTTC. Translating gives CATSDLLKDEQYF.

The sample holds many counts of this clonotype. This sequence joins TRBV6-2 or TRBV6-3 and TRBJ1-1; D might be TRBD1 (6 bases). V lost 7 bases, J lost 1 base, and 10 bases lay in between. Germline CDR1 is MNHEY and CDR2 is SVGEGT. The CDR3 contains 13 residues. The CDR3 reads CASTRTANTEAFF. CDR3 bases: TGTGCCAGCACCCGGACAGCGAACACTGAAGCTTTCTTT.

This clonotype has just a few counts. A read error may be the cause here, since a much bigger clone is one base away. This chain links TRBV29-1 with TRBJ1-1, with D possibly being TRBD1 (5 bases). Germline CDR1 and CDR2: SQVTM and ANQGSEA. The CDR3 spans 14 residues. The DNA of the CDR3 is TGCAGCGTTGAGTCTAGACAGCCGTACACTGAAGCTTGCTTT. The encoded protein is CSVESRQPYTEACF.

This clonotype was recorded a few times. The chain couples TRBV6-5 to TRBJ2-7; TRBD2 matches at 7 bases. CDR3 length equals 17 residues. CDR1 and CDR2 from the germline V gene are MNHEY and SVGAGI. V shed 4 bases, J shed 5 bases, and the junction held 17 bases outside the gene matches. CDR3 sequence: CASSWAPRGGSPHEQYF. DNA of the CDR3: TGTGCCAGCAGTTGGGCCCCTCGGGGCGGGAGTCCCCACGAGCAGTACTTC.

This clonotype appeared many times. The rearrangement uses TRBV29-1 and TRBJ2-7, with 10 bases that match TRBD2. Per the germline V gene, CDR1 is SQVTM and CDR2 is ANQGSEA. The CDR3 covers 13 residues. V lost 5 bases to trimming and J lost 0 bases; unmatched junction nucleotides: 1. The CDR3 is CSVLAGVSYEQYF. CDR3 coding DNA: TGCAGCGTTCTAGCGGGAGTCTCCTACGAGCAGTACTTC.

This clonotype was counted many times. J is TRBJ1-2 and V is TRBV19; D is undetermined. This CDR3 spans 12 amino acids. The germline CDR1 and CDR2 sequences are LNHDA and SQIVND (reference sequence). Trimming left V 5 bases short and J 6 bases short, with 10 bases between. The CDR3 DNA follows: TGTGCCAGTAGTTTAAGAACAAATGGCTACACCTTC. The encoded protein is CASSLRTNGYTF.

Many counts were recorded for this clonotype. The chain recombines TRBV2 with TRBJ1-1; D is ambiguous. This CDR3 has 13 amino acids. The germline V and J ends were trimmed by 4 bases and 1 base, with 7 bases remaining between them. The germline V gene has CDR1 SNHLY and CDR2 FYNNEI. The CDR3 protein is CASSAVRNTEAFF. CDR3 nucleotide sequence: TGTGCCAGCAGTGCCGTTAGGAACACTGAAGCTTTCTTT.

This clonotype was found many times. This chain connects TRBV2 to TRBJ1-2; no firm D call. Germline V gene sequence: CDR1 SNHLY, CDR2 FYNNEI. Between the trimmed V and J ends, which lost 5 bases and 2 bases, there was a span of 9 bases. The CDR3 consists of 13 residues. CDR3 protein: CASSPDGNYGYTF. The CDR3, as DNA: TGTGCCAGCAGTCCCGACGGAAACTATGGCTACACCTTC.

This clonotype occurred many times. The gene calls are TRBV27 and TRBJ1-2, with D hard to call. The V gene lost 5 bases and the J gene lost 3 bases, with 13 bases spanning the gap. The CDR3 is 14 amino acids. Germline V lookup: CDR1 MNHEY, CDR2 SMNVEV (reference sequence). CDR3 nucleotide sequence: TGTGCCAGCAGTCGGTCGGGCGGTGACTATGGCTACACCTTC. It encodes CASSRSGGDYGYTF.

This rearrangement joins TRBV10-2 to TRBJ2-5; 7 nucleotides match TRBD2. This CDR3 contains 14 residues. Looked up from germline, CDR1 is WSHSY and CDR2 is SAAADI. V lost 3 bases to trimming and J lost 2 bases; unmatched junction nucleotides: 3. This CDR3 reads CASSDGLEQETQYF. The CDR3 nucleotides are TGCGCCAGCAGTGACGGACTAGAGCAAGAGACCCAGTACTTC.

With regard to this clonotype: The junction differs from germline at one of its ends, possibly a read error. The V call is TRBV20-1, the J call TRBJ2-4; 13 bases line up with TRBD2. Looked up from germline, CDR1 is DFQATT and CDR2 is SNEGSKA (reference sequence). The CDR3 contains 18 residues. The CDR3 DNA sequence: TGCAGTGCTTCCAGACTAGCGGGGGGAAGGTTAGCCAAAAACATTAAGTACTTC. It specifies CSASRLAGGRLAKNIKYF.

This chain connects TRBV5-4 to TRBJ1-1, with D perhaps matching TRBD1 (6 bases). The ends were cut back, 5 bases at V and 3 bases at J, with 14 bases in the middle. There are 14 residues in the CDR3. Germline CDR1 is SGHNT and CDR2 is YYREEE (reference sequence). CDR3 bases: TGTGCCAGCAGAACCGGGACACTACACACTGAAGCTTTCTTT. As protein: CASRTGTLHTEAFF.

The V gene is TRBV20-1, the J gene TRBJ2-7; TRBD1 matches 9 bases. This CDR3 region has 15 residues. With 5 bases clipped from V and 3 bases from J, the junction kept 11 bases outside the gene matches. Germline values: CDR1 DFQATT, CDR2 SNEGSKA (reference sequence). CDR3 nucleotides: TGCAGTGCTTTAGTTAACAGGGGGCCCTACTACGAGCAGTACTTC. It translates to CSALVNRGPYYEQYF.

This chain connects TRBV19 to TRBJ2-5, with D uncertain. Germline-derived CDR1 and CDR2 are LNHDA and SQIVND (reference sequence). Trimming took 4 bases from V and 4 from J, leaving 13 bases between them. The CDR3 is 14 amino acids. CDR3 in amino acids: CASSKGPKGETQYF. The CDR3 nucleotides read TGTGCCAGTAGTAAAGGTCCTAAGGGAGAGACCCAGTACTTC. Full variable domain (outside the CDR3, taken from reference TRBV19 and TRBJ2-5): DGGITQSPKYLFRKEGQNVTLSCEQNLNHDAMYWYRQDPGQGLRLIYYSQIVNDFQKGDIAEGYSVSREKKESFPLTVTSAQKNPTAFYLCASSKGPKGETQYFGPGTRLLVL.

This clonotype was seen a handful of times. The CDR3: CASSTGDGYEQYF. The DNA of the CDR3 is TGTGCCAGCAGCACGGGGGACGGCTACGAGCAGTACTTC. The chain has TRBV9 and TRBJ2-7, with a tentative D call TRBD2 (6 bases). Germline V gives CDR1 SGDLS, CDR2 YYNGEE. The CDR3 extends over 13 amino acids. Trimming stripped 4 bases from V and 3 bases from J, with 11 bases between.

This clonotype was picked up many times. The chain has TRBV28 and TRBJ2-5, with 8 bases matching TRBD1. From germline, CDR1 is MDHEN and CDR2 SYDVKM. J lost 0 bases, V lost 5 bases, and 11 bases had no gene match. This CDR3 region has 17 residues. CDR3 nucleotides: TGTGCCAGCAGTAAGTCTTGGACAGGGAGTGACCAAGAGACCCAGTACTTC. It translates to CASSKSWTGSDQETQYF.

Details on this clonotype: Without the conserved terminal phenylalanine or tryptophan, this CDR3 likely stems from a read error. The limits of the CDR3 on the DNA are not certain, so only TCRdb's listed CDR3 is given. This chain uses TRBV12-3 or TRBV12-4 with TRBJ2-5; TRBD2, the table's D call, lacks a check against the DNA. The CDR3 totals 11 residues, both ends included. CDR3 region: CASSQDGTRES.

This clonotype was seen many times. This chain joins TRBV5-6 and TRBJ1-2; 7 bases line up with TRBD1. Trimming took 4 bases from V and 0 from J; bases not matched to a gene: 3. This CDR3 is built from 14 residues. Per the germline V gene, CDR1 is SGHDT and CDR2 is YYEEEE. The CDR3 nucleotides read TGTGCCAGCAGCACGGGACAGTCTAACTATGGCTACACCTTC. Protein sequence: CASSTGQSNYGYTF. Using reference TRBV5-6 and TRBJ1-2 for the parts outside the CDR3, the full variable domain is DAGVTQSPTHLIKTRGQQVTLRCSPKSGHDTVSWYQQALGQGPQFIFQYYEEEERQRGNFPDRFSGHQFPNYSSELNVNALLLGDSALYLCASSTGQSNYGYTFGSGTRLTVV.

This clonotype was seen repeatedly, ten times or more. The CDR3: CASLSTVNTEAFF. DNA for the CDR3: TGTGCCAGTCTTTCGACGGTGAACACTGAAGCTTTCTTT. The V and J genes are TRBV7-9 and TRBJ1-1, with no clear D. With 9 bases removed from V and 0 bases from J, the gap between germline ends came to 11 bases. The CDR3 length is 13 residues. The germline V gene has CDR1 SEHNR and CDR2 FQNEAQ (reference sequence).

This clonotype was observed many times. This chain joins TRBV20-1 and TRBJ1-5; TRBD1 agrees at 7 bases. Per the germline V gene, CDR1 is DFQATT and CDR2 is SNEGSKA (reference sequence). With 6 bases clipped from V and 5 bases from J, the junction kept 7 bases outside the gene matches. The CDR3 has 13 amino acids. CDR3 sequence (DNA): TGCAGTGCCCTGACAGGGACTGATCAGCCCCAGCATTTT. Translating gives CSALTGTDQPQHF.

This clonotype was recorded at least ten times. The chain has TRBV6-5 and TRBJ2-4; D tentatively fits TRBD1 or TRBD2 (6 bases each). Trimming removed 11 bases at V and 7 bases at J, with 21 bases between. Germline V gene sequence: CDR1 MNHEY, CDR2 SVGAGI. CDR3 length equals 14 residues. In DNA form, the CDR3 reads TGTGCCGCCTCTGGGGGGCCCGCCTGGAACATTCAGTACTTC. It encodes CAASGGPAWNIQYF.

This chain joins TRBV6-1 and TRBJ1-1, with TRBD1 identical over 7 bases. J gave up 5 bases and V 7 bases, and 10 bases lay outside the gene matches. From germline, CDR1 is MNHNS and CDR2 SASEGT. This CDR3 has 14 amino acids. CDR3 sequence: CASNLQGRGTEAFF. The CDR3 nucleotides are TGTGCCAGCAATCTACAGGGGCGAGGTACTGAAGCTTTCTTT.

The CDR3 region has the DNA TGCGCCAGCAGCGTCAAGGGGGATAATTCACCCCTCCACTTT. This sequence encodes CASSVKGDNSPLHF. V usage is TRBV5-1 and J usage is TRBJ1-6, with D possibly matching TRBD1 (6 bases). The CDR3 spans 14 residues. CDR1 is SGHRS, CDR2 YFSETQ, per germline. V gave up 4 bases and J gave up 5 bases, with 10 bases separating them.